This entry concerns a single T cell receptor (beta chain). As yet, its antigen is unknown. Sequencing relied on a cDNA template that was reverse transcribed from extracted RNA. The method was immunoSEQ multiplex PCR; TCRdb's version includes in-frame clones alone and lacks a portion of them. Found here are fewer than 150,000 clones, roughly 63% of them singletons; the top ten hold approximately 29%. Treatment noted: oral pan-JAK inhibitor, 5-10 mg twice daily. The sample comes from a study of CD8+ T cells in alopecia areata. Across the study: Each of the treated patients was given oral tofacitinib, 5 to 10 mg twice daily, for moderate-to-severe alopecia areata. Severity in treated patients was scored by percentage of scalp area affected.

Study-wide results and caveats: Lesional scalp exceeded normal scalp in clonality, especially in alopecia totalis/universalis.

The germline gives CDR1 LGHNA, CDR2 YSLEER. The V segment lost 1 base and the J segment 2 bases; nucleotides outside the gene matches: 14. CDR3 size: 19 residues. The V call is TRBV4-3, the J call TRBJ2-7; TRBD2 matches at 10 bases. This sequence originates from a human donor with alopecia areata. The sample in question was CD8+ T cells sorted from blood, obtained at week 4, from a patient treated with tofacitinib. This chain's CDR3 is CASSQGGLADFRVPYEQYF. The CDR3 coding sequence is TGCGCCAGCAGCCAAGGAGGACTAGCGGACTTCCGGGTTCCCTACGAGCAGTACTTC.